This T cell receptor beta chain derives from a study of monozygotic twins with cystic fibrosis. Study-level background: Roughly 3.2 micrograms of fragmented DNA underwent around 16 PCR cycles for library preparation.

CDR1 and CDR2 from the germline V gene are KGHSH and LQKENI. The CDR3 sequence is 14 residues long. Trimming shortened V by 4 bases and J by 0 bases, and 9 bases separated the two germline ends. Repertoires were generated with immunoSEQ multiplex PCR, while TCRdb's copy carries only in-frame clones and drops some. The repertoire holds almost 20,000 clones, 91% seen once, with roughly 1.4% in the top ten. This clone appeared a single time. Antigen specificity is unknown. Study-wide results and limits: Unrelated CF individuals shared fewer identical clonotypes than monozygotic CF twins. V usage most resembled the co-twin in 13 of 16 pairs.

The genes are TRBV18 and TRBJ1-1; D is unclear. This TCR was recovered from a girl aged 2 to 9 with cystic fibrosis. The source material was blood. CDR3 bases: TGTGCCAGCTCACGCCAAAGGGTGAACACTGAAGCTTTCTTT. It yields the protein CASSRQRVNTEAFF.